The 26 T cell receptor beta chains presented below share a single source sample, sequenced in a study of OX40 agonist ivuxolimab in advanced cancers. Sequenced by immunoSEQ multiplex PCR; TCRdb stores in-frame clones only, minus some. The sample yields about 45,000 clones, 80% to 90% seen once. The source was CD4+ or CD8+ T cells sorted from blood, collected in a trial of the OX40 agonist ivuxolimab. The receptors shown here come from an adult with an advanced solid tumor such as melanoma, head and neck, liver or kidney cancer.

The chain links TRBV4-2 to TRBJ2-5, with D unclear. V lost 0 bases, J lost 4 bases, and 6 bases lay in between. The CDR3 sequence is 13 residues long. Germline CDR1 and CDR2: LGHNA and YNFKEQ. DNA for the CDR3: TGTGCCAGCAGCCAAGAGGGCTCAGAGACCCAGTACTTC. This codes for CASSQEGSETQYF.

The rearrangement uses TRBV25-1 and TRBJ2-7; 9 bases agree with TRBD2. The CDR3 is 13 residues long. With V trimmed by 8 bases and J by 3 bases, 5 bases remained unmatched. Germline values: CDR1 MGHDK, CDR2 SYGVNS. The DNA for the CDR3 is TGTGCCAGCGGCCGCGGGGGGGGCTACGAGCAGTACTTC. Translation: CASGRGGGYEQYF.

The chain has TRBV6-1 and TRBJ2-1; either TRBD1 or TRBD2 may fit D (5 bases each). V lost 8 bases to trimming and J lost 3 bases, with 14 bases between them. Germline V gives CDR1 MNHNS, CDR2 SASEGT. There are 14 residues in the CDR3. The CDR3 reads CASGAGGLYNEQFF. The DNA for the CDR3 is TGTGCCAGCGGGGCGGGCGGCCTCTACAATGAGCAGTTCTTC.

V gene TRBV11-2 combines with J gene TRBJ2-3; D unclear. V lost 2 bases and J 4 bases, leaving 7 bases between the germline ends. This CDR3 is 13 amino acids long. CDR1 is SGHAT, CDR2 FQNNGV, per germline. The DNA for the CDR3 is TGTGCCAGCAGCTTAACAGTGGCAGATACGCAGTATTTT. This gives the protein CASSLTVADTQYF.

This chain links TRBV10-2 with TRBJ1-1; D unresolved. Germline CDR1 is WSHSY and CDR2 is SAAADI. The germline V and J ends were trimmed by 3 bases and 1 base, with 6 bases remaining between them. There are 13 residues in the CDR3. CDR3: CASSDERNTEAFF. The CDR3, as DNA: TGCGCCAGCAGTGATGAGAGGAACACTGAAGCTTTCTTT.

On this clone itself: One junction end disagrees with the germline gene, perhaps due to a read error. The chain is built from TRBV15 and TRBJ2-7; TRBD1 matches 7 bases. Germline CDR1 LNHNV, CDR2 YYDKDF (reference sequence). The CDR3 has 16 residues. This CDR3 reads CTTSRERGTANYEQYF. The CDR3 DNA is TGTACCACCAGCAGAGAGAGGGGGACAGCCAACTACGAGCAGTACTTC.

In its sample, this clone was seen a few times. The chain joins TRBV5-1 to TRBJ2-1; 7 bases agree with TRBD1. CDR1 and CDR2 (germline): SGHRS, YFSETQ. The CDR3 contains 15 residues. J was trimmed by 4 bases and V by 0 bases; bases with no gene match: 4. CDR3 protein: CASSLDWTGYNEQFF. The CDR3 DNA reads as TGCGCCAGCAGCTTGGACTGGACAGGTTACAATGAGCAGTTCTTC.

The chain joins TRBV9 to TRBJ2-3, with D unclear. V was cut by 2 bases and J by 5 bases, with 6 bases left in between. CDR1 is SGDLS, CDR2 YYNGEE, per germline. CDR3 length: 12 residues. The CDR3 sequence is CASSVMEDTQYF. The CDR3 DNA follows: TGTGCCAGCAGCGTGATGGAAGATACGCAGTATTTT.

The CDR3 reads CASSWEGGTEAFF. CDR3 nucleotide sequence: TGTGCCAGCAGCTGGGAGGGGGGGACTGAAGCTTTCTTT. The genes are TRBV11-3 and TRBJ1-1, with TRBD1 as a possible D gene (6 bases). This CDR3 has 13 residues. Germline V CDR1 and CDR2: SGHNT, YENEEA. V lost 4 bases and J lost 5, with 11 bases in between.

The table lists this clone with a few counts. The CDR3 is CASSKEGANTEAFF. CDR3 coding DNA: TGTGCCAGCAGCAAGGAGGGGGCTAACACTGAAGCTTTCTTT. The chain uses TRBV21-1 and TRBJ1-1; the table's D call of TRBD1 was not tested on the DNA. TRBV21-1 has pseudogene status. The CDR3 is 14 residues long.

The V call is TRBV6-5, the J call TRBJ2-2; TRBD1 aligns across 8 bases. CDR1 and CDR2 from the germline V gene are MNHEY and SVGAGI. Trimming took 0 bases from V and 5 from J; bases not matched to a gene: 5. This CDR3 is 16 amino acids long. DNA of the CDR3: TGTGCCAGCAGTTACTCGACAGGGGTCGGGACCGGGGAGCTGTTTTTT. It translates to CASSYSTGVGTGELFF.

The chain uses TRBV6-5 and TRBJ1-1; D is ambiguous. Germline CDR1 and CDR2: MNHEY and SVGAGI. There are 11 residues in the CDR3. The V gene lost 4 bases and the J gene lost 8 bases, with 8 bases spanning the gap. CDR3: CASSSELEAFF. Written as DNA, the CDR3 is TGTGCCAGCAGTTCGGAATTGGAAGCTTTCTTT.

The V and J genes are TRBV6-6 and TRBJ2-7; D may match TRBD1 or TRBD2 (5 bases each). V was cut by 0 bases and J by 4 bases, with 10 bases left in between. This CDR3 region has 14 residues. Germline V gene lookup returns CDR1 MNHNY and CDR2 SVGAGI (reference sequence). The CDR3 DNA is TGTGCCAGCAGTTACTCGGGGGAGTCTTACGAGCAGTACTTC. Encoded protein: CASSYSGESYEQYF.

The chain has TRBV5-1 and TRBJ1-1; no clear D. The V gene's germline CDR1 is SGHRS and CDR2 YFSETQ. CDR3 length equals 12 residues. Trimming stripped 0 bases from V and 7 bases from J, with 7 bases between. CDR3 bases: TGCGCCAGCAGCTTGGACGGATTTGAAGCTTTCTTT. It codes for CASSLDGFEAFF.

J is TRBJ2-3 and V is TRBV27; D perhaps matches TRBD2 (5 bases). Germline CDR1 and CDR2: MNHEY and SMNVEV (reference sequence). Between the trimmed V and J ends, which lost 5 bases and 2 bases, there was a span of 14 bases. The CDR3 is 15 amino acids. In nucleotides, the CDR3 is TGTGCCAGCAGTCCCTTAGAGCGGAACACAGATACGCAGTATTTT. It translates to CASSPLERNTDTQYF.

The chain joins TRBV7-3 to TRBJ2-7, with 7 nucleotides matching TRBD1. The CDR3 loop spans 15 amino acids. The ends lost 5 bases at V and 6 bases at J; junction bases unmatched: 13. Germline CDR1 reads SGHTA; CDR2 reads FQGTGA. In DNA form, the CDR3 reads TGTGCCAGCAGCCTAAGACAGGGCGTTCGGTCCGAGCAGTACTTC. It is translated as CASSLRQGVRSEQYF.

The V call is TRBV29-1, the J call TRBJ1-4; D perhaps matches TRBD1 (6 bases). V lost 4 bases to trimming and J lost 8 bases, with 14 bases between them. Germline V CDR1 and CDR2: SQVTM, ANQGSEA. The CDR3 is made up of 13 amino acids. CDR3 amino acids: CSVAVRGGEKLFF. Written as DNA, the CDR3 is TGCAGCGTTGCGGTCAGGGGAGGGGAAAAACTGTTTTTT.

This clone was recorded once. The CDR3 protein is CASSLIGGTGELFF. The CDR3 region has the DNA TGTGCCAGCAGTCTCATAGGTGGGACCGGGGAGCTGTTTTTT. J is TRBJ2-2 and V is TRBV28; D call uncertain. The CDR3 is 14 residues long. In germline, CDR1 is MDHEN, CDR2 SYDVKM. With 5 bases removed from V and 5 bases from J, the gap between germline ends came to 12 bases.

The chain employs TRBV5-6 and TRBJ1-3; possibly TRBD1 for D (6 bases). This CDR3 region has 15 residues. V shed 4 bases and J shed 4 bases, with 15 bases lying between them. Germline V lookup: CDR1 SGHDT, CDR2 YYEEEE. The CDR3 sequence is CASSVGGSLGNTIYF. CDR3 coding DNA: TGTGCCAGCAGCGTAGGGGGATCTTTGGGAAACACCATATATTTT. Together with reference TRBV5-6 and TRBJ1-3, the CDR3 gives the full variable domain: DAGVTQSPTHLIKTRGQQVTLRCSPKSGHDTVSWYQQALGQGPQFIFQYYEEEERQRGNFPDRFSGHQFPNYSSELNVNALLLGDSALYLCASSVGGSLGNTIYFGEGSWLTVV.

This rearrangement joins TRBV6-1 to TRBJ2-2; D may be TRBD2 (7 bases). Germline V CDR1 and CDR2: MNHNS, SASEGT. Trimming left V 2 bases short and J 5 bases short, with 12 bases between. This CDR3 region has 15 residues. The CDR3 bases are TGTGCCAGCAGTGAATCCGGGGGGCGGACCGGGGAGCTGTTTTTT. It specifies CASSESGGRTGELFF.

This clone was observed a few times. The chain couples TRBV5-1 to TRBJ1-1, with 10 bases lining up with TRBD1. Germline lookup yields CDR1 SGHRS and CDR2 YFSETQ. V shed 3 bases, J shed 3 bases, and the junction held 11 bases outside the gene matches. The CDR3 consists of 17 residues. CDR3 loop: CASSSGQGQGVDTEAFF. In nucleotides, the CDR3 is TGCGCCAGCAGCTCGGGACAGGGGCAGGGGGTCGACACTGAAGCTTTCTTT.

This chain joins TRBV6-5 and TRBJ1-1, with a weak D call TRBD1 (6 bases). Looked up from germline, CDR1 is MNHEY and CDR2 is SVGAGI. V lost 6 bases to trimming and J lost 6 bases, with 17 bases between them. The CDR3 length is 14 residues. The DNA for the CDR3 is TGTGCCAGCAGCCTCCGGGACACCAGCCCTGAAGCTTTCTTT. Its protein is CASSLRDTSPEAFF.

A single count supports this clone. The chain joins TRBV5-1 to TRBJ2-1; TRBD2 aligns across 7 bases. V trimming: 8 bases; J trimming: 8 bases; junction bases outside the gene matches: 16. The CDR3 is 15 residues long. Germline lookup yields CDR1 SGHRS and CDR2 YFSETQ. Here the CDR3 DNA reads TGCGCCAGTTCCGGGTGGGCTAGCGGTCTGGATGAGCAGTTCTTC. Amino acids: CASSGWASGLDEQFF.

The chain joins TRBV19 to TRBJ2-7, with a possible D match to TRBD1 (6 bases). Trimming took 4 bases from V and 2 from J, leaving 18 bases between them. CDR3 size: 16 residues. Germline V lookup: CDR1 LNHDA, CDR2 SQIVND (reference sequence). In DNA, the CDR3 is TGTGCCAGTAGTACCCGGGACAAAAATACCCCCTACGAGCAGTACTTC. Residues: CASSTRDKNTPYEQYF. Together with reference TRBV19 and TRBJ2-7, the CDR3 gives the full variable domain: DGGITQSPKYLFRKEGQNVTLSCEQNLNHDAMYWYRQDPGQGLRLIYYSQIVNDFQKGDIAEGYSVSREKKESFPLTVTSAQKNPTAFYLCASSTRDKNTPYEQYFGPGTRLTVT.

This sequence joins TRBV4-1 and TRBJ2-1, with D unresolved. The CDR3 is 16 residues long. Germline V gene lookup returns CDR1 MGHRA and CDR2 YSYEKL. Trimming shortened V by 3 bases and J by 0 bases, and 12 bases separated the two germline ends. The CDR3 reads CASSQEATSSYNEQFF. The CDR3 nucleotides read TGCGCCAGCAGCCAGGAAGCGACGAGCTCCTACAATGAGCAGTTCTTC.

The rearrangement joins TRBV7-9 to TRBJ2-1; a weak D match, TRBD1 (5 bases). Per the germline V gene, CDR1 is SEHNR and CDR2 is FQNEAQ (reference sequence). The CDR3 contains 15 residues. Trimming pared 1 base from V and 5 bases from J, leaving 12 bases between. The CDR3 is CASSLGAGPHNEQFF. In nucleotides, the CDR3 is TGTGCCAGCAGCTTAGGAGCAGGGCCACACAATGAGCAGTTCTTC. The full variable domain, completed using reference TRBV7-9 and TRBJ2-1, is DTGVSQNPRHKITKRGQNVTFRCDPISEHNRLYWYRQTLGQGPEFLTYFQNEAQLEKSRLLSDRFSAERPKGSFSTLEIQRTEQGDSAMYLCASSLGAGPHNEQFFGPGTRLTVL.